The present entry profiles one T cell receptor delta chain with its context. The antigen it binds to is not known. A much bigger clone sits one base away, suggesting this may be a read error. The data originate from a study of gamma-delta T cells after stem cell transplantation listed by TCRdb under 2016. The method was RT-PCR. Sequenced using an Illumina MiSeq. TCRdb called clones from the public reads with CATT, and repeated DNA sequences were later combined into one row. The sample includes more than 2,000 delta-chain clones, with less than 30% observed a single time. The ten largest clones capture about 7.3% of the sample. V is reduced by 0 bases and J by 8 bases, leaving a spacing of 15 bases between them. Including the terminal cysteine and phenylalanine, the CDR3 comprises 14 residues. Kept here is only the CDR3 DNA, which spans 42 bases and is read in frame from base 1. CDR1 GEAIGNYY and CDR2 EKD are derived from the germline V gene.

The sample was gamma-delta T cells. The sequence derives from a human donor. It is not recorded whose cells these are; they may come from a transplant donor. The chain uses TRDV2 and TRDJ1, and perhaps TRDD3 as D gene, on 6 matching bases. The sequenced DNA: TGTGCCTGTGACACCTGGGGGGTATCGCGGAAACTCATCTTT. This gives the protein CACDTWGVSRKLIF.